This entry lists 7 T cell receptor beta chains sequenced from one sample in a study of blood T cell repertoires in COVID-19. The table came from immunoSEQ multiplex PCR; TCRdb's copy has only in-frame clones and leaves some out. The profile shows about 220,000 clones, around 82% of them singletons. The material sequenced was peripheral blood. The receptors shown here come from a woman under 40 who had recovered from COVID-19.

This chain connects TRBV5-1 to TRBJ2-1; the match to TRBD2 covers 8 bases. Looked up from germline, CDR1 is SGHRS and CDR2 is YFSETQ. The CDR3 is made up of 14 amino acids. Losses at the gene ends were 3 bases for V and 6 bases for J; bases not matched to a gene: 5. The CDR3, as DNA: TGCGCCAGCAGCTCCTTCAGCGGGAGCAATGAGCAGTTCTTC. Translating gives CASSSFSGSNEQFF. Drawing the rest from reference TRBV5-1 and TRBJ2-1, the complete variable domain is KAGVTQTPRYLIKTRGQQVTLSCSPISGHRSVSWYQQTPGQGLQFLFEYFSETQRNKGNFPGRFSGRQFSNSRSEMNVSTLELGDSALYLCASSSFSGSNEQFFGPGTRLTVL.

The genes are TRBV11-2 and TRBJ2-3; D gene unclear. This CDR3 contains 14 residues. From germline, CDR1 is SGHAT and CDR2 FQNNGV. The V and J ends lost 1 base and 4 bases respectively, with 9 bases between them. The CDR3 loop reads CASSLGSVADTQYF. CDR3 coding DNA: TGTGCCAGCAGCTTAGGTTCAGTGGCAGATACGCAGTATTTT. Full variable domain (rest looked up from reference TRBV11-2 and TRBJ2-3): EAGVAQSPRYKIIEKRQSVAFWCNPISGHATLYWYQQILGQGPKLLIQFQNNGVVDDSQLPKDRFSAERLKGVDSTLKIQPAKLEDSAVYLCASSLGSVADTQYFGPGTRLTVL.

The chain links TRBV9 to TRBJ2-1; possibly TRBD1 for D (6 bases). Germline CDR1 is SGDLS and CDR2 is YYNGEE. The CDR3 contains 15 residues. V was cut by 5 bases and J by 4 bases, with 16 bases left in between. The CDR3 region is CASRASGGDYNEQFF. The CDR3 DNA sequence: TGTGCCAGCAGGGCCAGTGGGGGCGATTACAATGAGCAGTTCTTC.

The CDR3 nucleotides are TGTGCCAGCAGCATGGGACAGATCAATCAGCCCCAGCATTTT. Encoded protein: CASSMGQINQPQHF. The J gene is TRBJ1-5, the V gene TRBV6-5, with TRBD1 matching 7 bases. V lost 6 bases to trimming and J lost 3 bases; unmatched junction nucleotides: 5. Germline CDR1 MNHEY, CDR2 SVGAGI. The CDR3 extends over 14 amino acids.

This clone was seen just once. The J gene is TRBJ2-1, the V gene TRBV10-1, with 10 bases aligning to TRBD1. V shed 4 bases, J shed 7 bases, and the junction held 10 bases outside the gene matches. Per germline, CDR1 WNHNN and CDR2 SYGVQD (reference sequence). This CDR3 contains 16 residues. The CDR3 region is CASSGPPGQGRNEQFF. As DNA, the CDR3 is TGCGCCAGCAGTGGGCCCCCGGGACAGGGGCGGAATGAGCAGTTCTTC.

This chain uses TRBV3-1 (or the pseudogene TRBV3-2) with TRBJ2-3; D might be TRBD2 (6 bases). Germline V gene lookup returns CDR1 LGHDT and CDR2 YNNKEL (reference sequence). V lost 0 bases to trimming and J lost 9 bases, with 7 bases between them. This CDR3 spans 12 amino acids. The CDR3, as DNA: TGTGCCAGCAGCCAAGAAGGGAGGACGCAGTATTTT. Translation: CASSQEGRTQYF.

The V and J genes are TRBV10-2 and TRBJ2-3; the match to TRBD1 covers 8 bases. Germline V gene sequence: CDR1 WSHSY, CDR2 SAAADI. The CDR3 runs to 15 residues. J lost 0 bases, V lost 6 bases, and 5 bases had no gene match. DNA for the CDR3: TGCGCCAGCAGCCGGACAGGGATGAGCACAGATACGCAGTATTTT. Its protein is CASSRTGMSTDTQYF.